This T cell receptor beta chain was identified during a study of blood T cell repertoires in COVID-19. Under the authors' procedure: Reference gene primers were amplified, and this amplification served to estimate nucleated cell counts. Clones were read by immunoSEQ multiplex PCR, and TCRdb kept only the in-frame ones, dropping some. V and J calls and clone size are those listed in that table; D and trimming were worked out from the DNA. The sample has 60,000 or so clones, around four fifths seen once. CDR3 size: 18 residues. Germline loops: CDR1 MNHEY, CDR2 SVGEGT. The V gene end was trimmed by 2 bases and the J gene end by 2 bases; junction bases not matched to a gene: 10.

This sequence joins TRBV6-2 or TRBV6-3 and TRBJ1-3, with 9 bases lining up with TRBD1. Sequences were obtained from peripheral blood. The sequence was obtained from a woman in her fifties or sixties with active or convalescent COVID-19. CDR3 residues: CASSYPPIGTGTGNTIYF. CDR3 nucleotides: TGTGCCAGCAGTTACCCACCCATCGGGACAGGGACTGGAAACACCATATATTTT.